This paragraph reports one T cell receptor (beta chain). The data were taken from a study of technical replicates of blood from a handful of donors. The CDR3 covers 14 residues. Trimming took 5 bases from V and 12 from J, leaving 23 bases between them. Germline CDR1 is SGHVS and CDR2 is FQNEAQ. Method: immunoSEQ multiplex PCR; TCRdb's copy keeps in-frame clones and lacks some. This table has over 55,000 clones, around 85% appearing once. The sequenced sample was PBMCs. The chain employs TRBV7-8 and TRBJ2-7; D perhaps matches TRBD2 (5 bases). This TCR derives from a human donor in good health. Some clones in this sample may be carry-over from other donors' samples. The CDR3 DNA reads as TGTGCCAGCAGCCCACTGCGGCTAGCCCTTGCGAGGTACTTC. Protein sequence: CASSPLRLALARYF. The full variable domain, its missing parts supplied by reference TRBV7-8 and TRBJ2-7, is GAGVSQSPRYKVAKRGQDVALRCDPISGHVSLFWYQQALGQGPEFLTYFQNEAQLDKSGLPSDRFFAERPEGSVSTLKIQRTQQEDSAVYLCASSPLRLALARYFGPGTRLTVT.